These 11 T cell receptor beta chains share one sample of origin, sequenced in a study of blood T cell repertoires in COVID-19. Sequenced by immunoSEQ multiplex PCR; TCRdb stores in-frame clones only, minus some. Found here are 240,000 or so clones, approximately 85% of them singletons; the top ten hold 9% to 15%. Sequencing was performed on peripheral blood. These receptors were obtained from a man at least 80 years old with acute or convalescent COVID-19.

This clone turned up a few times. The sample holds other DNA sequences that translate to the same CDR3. In nucleotides, the CDR3 is TGTGCCAGCCGGGGGGGGCAGTACAATGAGCAGTTCTTC. It specifies CASRGGQYNEQFF. This sequence joins TRBV6-5 and TRBJ2-1; TRBD2 agrees at 8 bases. In germline, CDR1 is MNHEY, CDR2 SVGAGI. CDR3 length: 13 residues. J lost 4 bases, V lost 8 bases, and 4 bases had no gene match.

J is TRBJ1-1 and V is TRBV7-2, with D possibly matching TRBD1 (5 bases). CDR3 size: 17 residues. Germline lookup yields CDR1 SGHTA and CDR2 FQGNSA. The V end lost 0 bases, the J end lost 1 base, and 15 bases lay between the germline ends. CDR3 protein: CASSLARAGRRNTEAFF. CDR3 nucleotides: TGTGCCAGCAGCTTAGCACGGGCAGGGAGGCGGAACACTGAAGCTTTCTTT. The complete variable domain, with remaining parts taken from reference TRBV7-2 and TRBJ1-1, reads GAGVSQSPSNKVTEKGKDVELRCDPISGHTALYWYRQSLGQGLEFLIYFQGNSAPDKSGLPSDRFSAERTGGSVSTLTIQRTQQEDSAVYLCASSLARAGRRNTEAFFGQGTRLTVV.

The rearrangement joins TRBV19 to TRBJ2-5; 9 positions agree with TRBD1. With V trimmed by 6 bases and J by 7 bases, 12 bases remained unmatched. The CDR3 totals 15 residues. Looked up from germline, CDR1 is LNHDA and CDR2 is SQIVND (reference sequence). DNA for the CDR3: TGTGCCAGTAGCCCGGACAGGGGCCCGACGGGGACCCAGTACTTC. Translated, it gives CASSPDRGPTGTQYF.

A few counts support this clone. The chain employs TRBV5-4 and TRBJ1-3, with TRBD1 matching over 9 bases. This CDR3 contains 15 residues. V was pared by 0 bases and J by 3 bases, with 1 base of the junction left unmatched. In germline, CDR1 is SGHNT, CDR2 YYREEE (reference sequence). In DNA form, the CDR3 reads TGTGCCAGCAGCTTGGGACAGGGGGTTGGAAACACCATATATTTT. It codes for CASSLGQGVGNTIYF. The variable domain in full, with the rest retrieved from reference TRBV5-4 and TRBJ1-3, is ETGVTQSPTHLIKTRGQQVTLRCSSQSGHNTVSWYQQALGQGPQFIFQYYREEENGRGNFPPRFSGLQFPNYSSELNVNALELDDSALYLCASSLGQGVGNTIYFGEGSWLTVV.

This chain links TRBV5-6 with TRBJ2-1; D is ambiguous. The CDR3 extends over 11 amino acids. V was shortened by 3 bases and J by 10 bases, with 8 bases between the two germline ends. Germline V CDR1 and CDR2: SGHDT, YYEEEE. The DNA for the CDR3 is TGTGCCAGCAGCTCTCAGGTAGAGCAGTTCTTC. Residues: CASSSQVEQFF.

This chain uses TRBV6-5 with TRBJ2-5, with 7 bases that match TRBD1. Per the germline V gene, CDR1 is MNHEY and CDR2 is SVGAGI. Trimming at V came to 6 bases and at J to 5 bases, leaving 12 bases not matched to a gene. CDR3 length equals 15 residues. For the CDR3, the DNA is TGTGCCAGCAGAAACCCGGGCTTAGGGGGCGAGACCCAGTACTTC. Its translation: CASRNPGLGGETQYF.

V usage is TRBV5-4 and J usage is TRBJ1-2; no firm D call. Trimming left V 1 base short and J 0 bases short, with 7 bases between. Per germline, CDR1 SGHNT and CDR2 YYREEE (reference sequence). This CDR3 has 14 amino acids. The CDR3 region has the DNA TGTGCCAGCAGCTTGTCCCAGTCTAACTATGGCTACACCTTC. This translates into CASSLSQSNYGYTF.

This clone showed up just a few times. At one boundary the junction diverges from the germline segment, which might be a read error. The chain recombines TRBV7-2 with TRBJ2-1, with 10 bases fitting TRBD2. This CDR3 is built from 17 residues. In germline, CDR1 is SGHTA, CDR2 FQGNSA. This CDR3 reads CASSLGKERGGGNEQFF. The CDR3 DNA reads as TGTGCCAGCAGTTTAGGGAAAGAGCGGGGGGGAGGCAATGAGCAGTTCTTC.

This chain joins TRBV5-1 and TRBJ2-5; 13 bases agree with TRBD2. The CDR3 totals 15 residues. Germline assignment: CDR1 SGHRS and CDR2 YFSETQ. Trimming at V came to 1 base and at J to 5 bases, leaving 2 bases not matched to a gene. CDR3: CASSLRTSGSETQYF. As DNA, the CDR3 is TGCGCCAGCAGCTTGCGGACTAGCGGGAGTGAGACCCAGTACTTC. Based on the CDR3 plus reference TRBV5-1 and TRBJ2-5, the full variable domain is KAGVTQTPRYLIKTRGQQVTLSCSPISGHRSVSWYQQTPGQGLQFLFEYFSETQRNKGNFPGRFSGRQFSNSRSEMNVSTLELGDSALYLCASSLRTSGSETQYFGPGTRLLVL.

For the CDR3, the DNA is TGTGCCAGCAGTTCGACCATTAGCGGGAAAGAGACCCAGTACTTC. Translated, it gives CASSSTISGKETQYF. The chain has TRBV6-5 and TRBJ2-5, with 8 bases lining up with TRBD2. CDR1 is MNHEY, CDR2 SVGAGI, per germline. The trim removed 4 bases at V and 3 bases at J, leaving 7 bases unmatched. The CDR3 runs 15 residues.

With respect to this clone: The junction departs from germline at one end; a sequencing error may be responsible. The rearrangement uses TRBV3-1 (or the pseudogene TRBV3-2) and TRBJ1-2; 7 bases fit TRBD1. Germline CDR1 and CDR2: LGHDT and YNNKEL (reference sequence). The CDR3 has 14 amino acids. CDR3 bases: TGTGCCAGCAGCCAAGTGAGGGGACAGCGGCTTATTTCGTTC. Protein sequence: CASSQVRGQRLISF.